This entry describes one T cell receptor (beta chain). An end of the junction differs from the germline gene, which may be a read error. The sample originates from a study of OX40 agonist ivuxolimab in advanced cancers. Study as a whole: Having had anti-PD-1, anti-PD-L1 or anti-CTLA-4 therapy before was allowed, and more than 35% had some.

From germline, CDR1 is SGDLS and CDR2 YYNGEE. The CDR3 spans 12 residues. Here immunoSEQ multiplex PCR was the method, and the copy in TCRdb shows in-frame clones only, minus some. The sample includes 72,000 or so clones, 70% to 90% of them seen just once. This specimen was CD4+ or CD8+ T cells sorted from blood, taken in a trial of the OX40 agonist ivuxolimab. The V gene is TRBV9, the J gene TRBJ1-2; 7 bases fit TRBD1. This clonotype was sampled from an adult with an advanced solid tumor such as melanoma, head and neck, liver or kidney cancer. CDR3 in DNA: TGTGCCGGCAGCTCAGGGGGCTATGGCTACACCTTC. It codes for CAGSSGGYGYTF.